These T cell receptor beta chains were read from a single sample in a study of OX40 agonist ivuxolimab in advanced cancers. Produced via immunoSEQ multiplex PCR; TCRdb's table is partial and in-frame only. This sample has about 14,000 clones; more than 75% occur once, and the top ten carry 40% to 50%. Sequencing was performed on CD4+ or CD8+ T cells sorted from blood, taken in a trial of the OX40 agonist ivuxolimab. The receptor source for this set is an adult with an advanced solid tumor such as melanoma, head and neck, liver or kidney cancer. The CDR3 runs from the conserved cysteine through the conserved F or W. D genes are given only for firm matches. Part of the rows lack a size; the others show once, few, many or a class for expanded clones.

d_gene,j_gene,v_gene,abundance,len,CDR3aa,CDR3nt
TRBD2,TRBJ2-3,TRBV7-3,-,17,CASSLSSSGSDLDTQYF,TGTGCCAGCAGCTTATCTTCTAGCGGGAGCGATTTAGATACGCAGTATTTT
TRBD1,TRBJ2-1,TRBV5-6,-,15,CASSFGTGSYNEQFF,TGTGCCAGCAGCTTTGGGACAGGGTCCTACAATGAGCAGTTCTTC
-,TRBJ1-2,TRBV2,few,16,CASRRQRETGIYGYTF,TGTGCCAGCAGACGACAGAGGGAAACTGGAATCTATGGCTACACCTTC
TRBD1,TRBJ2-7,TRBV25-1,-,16,CASSELPGQGPYEQYF,TGTGCCAGCAGTGAACTTCCGGGACAGGGACCCTACGAGCAGTACTTC
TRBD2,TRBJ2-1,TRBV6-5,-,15,CASSPGTSVRNEQFF,TGTGCCAGCAGTCCTGGGACTAGTGTGAGAAATGAGCAGTTCTTC
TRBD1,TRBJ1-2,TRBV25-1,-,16,CASSEWEGTGADGYTF,TGTGCCAGCAGTGAATGGGAGGGGACAGGGGCTGATGGCTACACCTTC
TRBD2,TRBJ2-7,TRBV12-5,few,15,CASGPPGGSSYEQYF,TGTGCTAGTGGCCCCCCGGGGGGGAGCTCCTACGAGCAGTACTTC
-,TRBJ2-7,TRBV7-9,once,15,CASSLNREGSYEQYF,TGTGCCAGCAGCTTAAATCGAGAGGGCTCCTACGAGCAGTACTTC
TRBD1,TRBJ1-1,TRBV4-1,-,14,CASSQENRGTEAFF,TGCGCCAGCAGCCAAGAAAACAGGGGTACTGAAGCTTTCTTT
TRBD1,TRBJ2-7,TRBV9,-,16,CASSVEGRDRIYEQYF,TGTGCCAGCAGCGTAGAAGGAAGGGACAGGATCTACGAGCAGTACTTC
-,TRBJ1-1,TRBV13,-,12,CASSFGDTEAFF,TGTGCCAGCAGCTTTGGAGACACTGAAGCTTTCTTT
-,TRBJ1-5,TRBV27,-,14,CASSLSSGNQPQHF,TGTGCCAGCAGTTTATCTTCCGGGAATCAGCCCCAGCATTTT
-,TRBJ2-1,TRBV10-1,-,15,CASSEMTGVFNEQFF,TGCGCCAGCAGTGAGATGACAGGAGTGTTTAATGAGCAGTTCTTC
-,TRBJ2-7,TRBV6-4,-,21,CASSDSDFPRNSGKRSYEQYF,TGTGCCAGCAGTGACTCGGACTTTCCGAGAAATTCAGGGAAACGCTCCTACGAGCAGTACTTC
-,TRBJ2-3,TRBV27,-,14,CASRRGGGTDTQYF,TGTGCCAGCAGACGGGGAGGCGGCACAGATACGCAGTATTTT
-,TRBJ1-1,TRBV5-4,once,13,CASSPEQNTEAFF,TGTGCCAGCAGCCCAGAACAGAACACTGAAGCTTTCTTT
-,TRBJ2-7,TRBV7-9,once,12,CASSLGGDEQYF,TGTGCCAGCAGCTTAGGAGGGGACGAGCAGTACTTC
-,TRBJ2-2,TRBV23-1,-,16,CASSQSRKGPTGELFF,TGCGCCAGCAGTCAATCGAGAAAAGGGCCCACCGGGGAGCTGTTTTTT
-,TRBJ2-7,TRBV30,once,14,CAWSLGAWPYEQYF,TGTGCCTGGAGTCTCGGCGCGTGGCCGTACGAGCAGTACTTC
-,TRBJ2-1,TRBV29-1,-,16,CSGAGDRTSSYNEQFF,TGCAGCGGGGCGGGGGACAGGACGAGCTCCTACAATGAGCAGTTCTTC
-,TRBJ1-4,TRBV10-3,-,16,CAISGSRAGNNEKLFF,TGTGCCATCAGTGGAAGCCGTGCGGGGAATAATGAAAAACTGTTTTTT
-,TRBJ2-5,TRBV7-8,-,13,CASSHKTKETQYF,TGTGCCAGCAGCCATAAAACAAAAGAGACCCAGTACTTC
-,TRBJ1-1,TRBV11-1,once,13,CASRWAGESEAFF,TGTGCCAGCAGGTGGGCAGGAGAATCTGAAGCTTTCTTT
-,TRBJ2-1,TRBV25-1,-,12,CASSEGTTEQFF,TGTGCCAGCAGTGAAGGCACAACTGAGCAGTTCTTC
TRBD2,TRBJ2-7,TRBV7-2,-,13,CASRPSGSYEQYF,TGTGCCAGCAGACCTAGCGGGAGCTACGAGCAGTACTTC
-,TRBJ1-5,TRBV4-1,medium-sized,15,CASSQDRTLNQPQHF,TGCGCCAGCAGCCAGGACCGGACCCTAAATCAGCCCCAGCATTTT
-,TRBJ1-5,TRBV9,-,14,CASSVGGLNQPQHF,TGTGCCAGCAGCGTAGGGGGCCTCAATCAGCCCCAGCATTTT
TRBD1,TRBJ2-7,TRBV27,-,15,CASSLRQGSSYEQYF,TGTGCCAGCAGTCTCAGACAGGGGAGCTCCTACGAGCAGTACTTC
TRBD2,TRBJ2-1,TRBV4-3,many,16,CASSPRLAGEGDEQFF,TGCGCCAGCAGCCCCAGACTAGCGGGAGAAGGGGATGAGCAGTTCTTC
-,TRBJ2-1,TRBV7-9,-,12,CASSLQGTEQFF,TGTGCCAGCAGCCTGCAGGGGACTGAGCAGTTCTTC
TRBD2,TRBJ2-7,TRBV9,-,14,CASSARLAGDEQYF,TGTGCCAGCAGTGCCCGACTAGCGGGAGACGAGCAGTACTTC
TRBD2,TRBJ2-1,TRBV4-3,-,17,CASSLREGLAGVNEQFF,TGCGCCAGCAGCCTCAGAGAAGGGCTAGCGGGAGTCAATGAGCAGTTCTTC
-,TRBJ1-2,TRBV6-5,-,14,CASSYTQGFYGYTF,TGTGCCAGCAGTTACACACAGGGATTCTATGGCTACACCTTC
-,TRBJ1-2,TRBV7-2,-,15,CASSLRTDSNYGYTF,TGTGCCAGCAGCTTAAGAACAGACTCAAACTATGGCTACACCTTC
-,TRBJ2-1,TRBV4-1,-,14,CASSQDLADNEQFF,TGCGCCAGCAGCCAAGATTTAGCGGACAATGAGCAGTTCTTC
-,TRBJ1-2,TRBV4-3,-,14,CASSQVTKPYGYTF,TGCGCCAGCAGCCAAGTTACGAAACCCTATGGCTACACCTTC
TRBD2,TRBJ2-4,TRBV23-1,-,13,CASSLAGENIQYF,TGCGCCAGCAGCCTAGCGGGGGAAAACATTCAGTACTTC
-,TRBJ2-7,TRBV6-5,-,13,CASSYKGTYEQYF,TGTGCCAGCAGTTACAAAGGGACCTACGAGCAGTACTTC
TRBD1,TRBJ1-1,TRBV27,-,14,CASSFGQANTEAFF,TGTGCCAGCAGTTTCGGACAGGCGAACACTGAAGCTTTCTTT
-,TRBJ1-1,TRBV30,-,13,CAWSEREVTEAFF,TGTGCCTGGAGTGAGCGTGAAGTCACTGAAGCTTTCTTT
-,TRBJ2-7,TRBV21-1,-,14,CAKNSPSLPYEQYF,TGTGCCAAAAACTCACCCTCTCTACCCTACGAGCAGTACTTC
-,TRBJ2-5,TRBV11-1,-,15,CASSYPRDTRETQYF,TGTGCCAGCAGCTACCCCCGCGACACGAGGGAGACCCAGTACTTC
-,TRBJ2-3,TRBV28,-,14,CASTLPGFTDTQYF,TGTGCCAGCACCTTGCCCGGGTTCACAGATACGCAGTATTTT
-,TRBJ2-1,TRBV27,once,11,CASSLGNEQFF,TGTGCCAGCAGTTTAGGTAATGAGCAGTTCTTC
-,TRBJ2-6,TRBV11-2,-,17,CASSLAGQGTGANVLTF,TGTGCCAGCAGCTTAGCAGGCCAGGGCACTGGGGCCAACGTCCTGACTTTC
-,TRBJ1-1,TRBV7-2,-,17,CASSLDERTAMNTEAFF,TGTGCCAGCAGCTTAGATGAGCGCACAGCTATGAACACTGAAGCTTTCTTT
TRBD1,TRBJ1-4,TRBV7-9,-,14,CASSAGQGYEKLFF,TGTGCCAGCAGCGCCGGACAGGGATATGAAAAACTGTTTTTT
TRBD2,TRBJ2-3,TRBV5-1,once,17,CASSSRTSGGVTDTQYF,TGCGCCAGCAGCTCTCGGACTAGCGGGGGGGTGACAGATACGCAGTATTTT